A single sample gave rise to the 29 T cell receptor beta chains below, sequenced in a study of blood T cell repertoires in COVID-19 (dated by TCRdb to 2019 to 2021). Library construction relied on the immunoSEQ multiplex PCR assay. TCRdb holds this immuneACCESS table with in-frame rearrangements only. Some clones are missing; in checked studies, unresolved V genes explain under half, and the rest has no known cause. This sample is represented by 200,000 to 250,000 clones; roughly 85% of them were singletons. The ten largest make up around 3.3% of the sample. Sequenced input: peripheral blood. These receptors came from a man younger than 35 with active or convalescent COVID-19.

The chain recombines TRBV19 with TRBJ2-1; tentative D call: TRBD2 (6 bases). V gave up 6 bases and J gave up 9 bases, with 30 bases separating them. The CDR3 consists of 18 residues. Germline loops: CDR1 LNHDA, CDR2 SQIVND (reference sequence). The CDR3 is CASRSPPRDSGAPGEQFF. The CDR3 DNA is TGTGCCAGTAGATCGCCCCCCCGCGATAGCGGAGCCCCTGGTGAGCAGTTCTTC.

This rearrangement joins TRBV18 to TRBJ1-4, with D maybe TRBD1 (6 bases). V lost 0 bases, J lost 8 bases, and 10 bases lay in between. Germline-derived CDR1 and CDR2 are KGHSH and LQKENI. The CDR3 runs to 14 residues. CDR3 DNA sequence: TGTGCCAGCTCACCACCGTCAGGGGTCGAAAAACTGTTTTTT. Its translation is CASSPPSGVEKLFF.

This chain links TRBV6-1 with TRBJ1-5, with D tentatively TRBD1 (5 bases). The CDR3 covers 14 residues. Germline CDR1 reads MNHNS; CDR2 reads SASEGT. Trimming left V 6 bases short and J 0 bases short, with 9 bases between. CDR3 sequence (DNA): TGTGCCAGCAGCTACAGGATTAGCAATCAGCCCCAGCATTTT. Amino acid sequence: CASSYRISNQPQHF.

The chain joins TRBV6-5 to TRBJ2-2; 8 nucleotides align to TRBD2. Germline CDR1 is MNHEY and CDR2 is SVGAGI. This CDR3 region has 16 residues. Trimming took 2 bases from V and 4 from J; bases not matched to a gene: 6. This chain's CDR3 is CASSYPTGGGTGELFF. The CDR3 nucleotides read TGTGCCAGCAGTTACCCCACGGGGGGGGGCACCGGGGAGCTGTTTTTT.

The rearrangement uses TRBV5-1 and TRBJ1-3; perhaps TRBD1 as D (6 bases). V lost 4 bases and J 1 base, leaving 9 bases between the germline ends. The CDR3 totals 14 residues. Germline CDR1 reads SGHRS; CDR2 reads YFSETQ. The CDR3 sequence is CASSGTGSGNTIYF. The CDR3, as DNA: TGCGCCAGCAGCGGTACAGGGTCTGGAAACACCATATATTTT.

The chain joins TRBV7-9 to TRBJ2-5; 11 bases match TRBD2. The CDR3 contains 16 residues. After removal of 5 bases from V and 5 bases from J, the junction contained 10 bases not matched to a gene. Germline V gene data show CDR1 as SEHNR and CDR2 as FQNEAQ (reference sequence). CDR3 bases: TGTGCCAGCAGCCCTACCTTAGCGGGGGGGCAGGAGACCCAGTACTTC. Translated, it gives CASSPTLAGGQETQYF.

This sequence joins TRBV4-1 and TRBJ2-3; tentative D call: TRBD1 (6 bases). The CDR3 has 16 amino acids. In germline, CDR1 is MGHRA, CDR2 YSYEKL. V shed 8 bases and J shed 1 base, with 19 bases lying between them. The CDR3: CASGEQGTVGTDTQYF. The CDR3 region has the DNA TGCGCCAGCGGAGAACAGGGTACAGTGGGCACAGATACGCAGTATTTT.

V and J are TRBV11-2 and TRBJ1-3, with D uncertain. V was shortened by 5 bases and J by 4 bases, with 6 bases between the two germline ends. This CDR3 comprises 12 residues. The germline V gene encodes CDR1 SGHAT and CDR2 FQNNGV. This chain's CDR3 is CASSPVGNTIYF. The CDR3 coding sequence is TGTGCCAGCAGCCCTGTCGGAAACACCATATATTTT. The whole variable domain, filled in from reference TRBV11-2 and TRBJ1-3, reads EAGVAQSPRYKIIEKRQSVAFWCNPISGHATLYWYQQILGQGPKLLIQFQNNGVVDDSQLPKDRFSAERLKGVDSTLKIQPAKLEDSAVYLCASSPVGNTIYFGEGSWLTVV.

As for this clone: The identical CDR3 is also encoded by other nucleotide sequences in the sample. The chain has TRBV28 and TRBJ2-1, with 11 bases fitting TRBD1. The junction had 5 bases not matched to a gene; V was cut back by 4 bases and J by 6 bases. Per the germline V gene, CDR1 is MDHEN and CDR2 is SYDVKM. The CDR3 covers 15 residues. The CDR3 reads CASSSPGQGGNEQFF. In DNA, the CDR3 is TGTGCCAGCAGTTCCCCGGGACAGGGGGGCAATGAGCAGTTCTTC. The whole variable domain, filled in from reference TRBV28 and TRBJ2-1, reads DVKVTQSSRYLVKRTGEKVFLECVQDMDHENMFWYRQDPGLGLRLIYFSYDVKMKEKGDIPEGYSVSREKKERFSLILESASTNQTSMYLCASSSPGQGGNEQFFGPGTRLTVL.

The chain uses TRBV7-2 and TRBJ1-2; D gene unclear. V shed 5 bases and J shed 0 bases, with 13 bases lying between them. CDR3 size: 15 residues. Germline V lookup: CDR1 SGHTA, CDR2 FQGNSA. CDR3 in amino acids: CASSPSAGANYGYTF. The CDR3 nucleotides are TGTGCCAGCAGCCCCTCCGCAGGTGCTAACTATGGCTACACCTTC. The whole variable domain, filled in from reference TRBV7-2 and TRBJ1-2, reads GAGVSQSPSNKVTEKGKDVELRCDPISGHTALYWYRQSLGQGLEFLIYFQGNSAPDKSGLPSDRFSAERTGGSVSTLTIQRTQQEDSAVYLCASSPSAGANYGYTFGSGTRLTVV.

The CDR3 nucleotides read TGTGCCAGCAGCTTAGCGCATCGAACTAGCACAGATACGCAGTATTTT. Residues: CASSLAHRTSTDTQYF. This chain uses TRBV7-9 with TRBJ2-3; D call uncertain. The germline V and J ends were trimmed by 0 bases and 0 bases, with 10 bases remaining between them. Germline-derived CDR1 and CDR2 are SEHNR and FQNEAQ (reference sequence). The CDR3 extends over 16 amino acids.

This chain uses TRBV7-6 with TRBJ1-6; D is perhaps TRBD1 (5 bases). The V and J ends lost 1 base and 7 bases respectively, with 14 bases between them. CDR3 length: 16 residues. CDR1 is SGHVS, CDR2 FNYEAQ, per germline. CDR3 in amino acids: CASSLVGGKENSPLHF. DNA for the CDR3: TGTGCCAGCAGCTTAGTTGGGGGGAAGGAGAATTCACCCCTCCACTTT.

The chain recombines TRBV5-1 with TRBJ1-3; D gene ambiguous. CDR1 and CDR2 (germline): SGHRS, YFSETQ. CDR3 length: 14 amino acids. The V end lost 0 bases, the J end lost 4 bases, and 8 bases lay between the germline ends. The CDR3 is CASSLGPGGNTIYF. The CDR3 DNA reads TGCGCCAGCAGCTTGGGACCCGGGGGAAACACCATATATTTT.

The gene calls are TRBV19 and TRBJ1-2, with 7 bases that match TRBD1. The length of the CDR3 is 14 residues. With V trimmed by 5 bases and J by 1 base, 4 bases remained unmatched. CDR1 is LNHDA, CDR2 SQIVND, per germline (reference sequence). The CDR3 reads CASSRQGGNYGYTF. The DNA for the CDR3 is TGTGCCAGTAGTCGGCAGGGGGGTAACTATGGCTACACCTTC.

This rearrangement joins TRBV19 to TRBJ2-1, with D perhaps TRBD2 (7 bases). The CDR3 sequence is 16 residues long. Per germline, CDR1 LNHDA and CDR2 SQIVND (reference sequence). V lost 3 bases to trimming and J lost 4 bases, with 16 bases between them. CDR3: CASSMSSGGYYNEQFF. In nucleotides, the CDR3 is TGTGCCAGTAGTATGAGCTCGGGGGGCTATTACAATGAGCAGTTCTTC. The whole variable domain, filled in from reference TRBV19 and TRBJ2-1, reads DGGITQSPKYLFRKEGQNVTLSCEQNLNHDAMYWYRQDPGQGLRLIYYSQIVNDFQKGDIAEGYSVSREKKESFPLTVTSAQKNPTAFYLCASSMSSGGYYNEQFFGPGTRLTVL.

This chain joins TRBV5-6 and TRBJ1-2; 7 bases line up with TRBD1. The V segment lost 7 bases and the J segment 2 bases; nucleotides outside the gene matches: 5. Germline CDR1 and CDR2: SGHDT and YYEEEE. The CDR3 is 13 amino acids. The CDR3 loop reads CASAPDRNYGYTF. The CDR3 nucleotides are TGTGCCAGCGCCCCGGACAGGAACTATGGCTACACCTTC.

The genes are TRBV2 and TRBJ2-2; a possible D gene is TRBD2 (6 bases). V lost 11 bases, J lost 0 bases, and 13 bases lay in between. This CDR3 is 14 amino acids long. Germline V gene sequence: CDR1 SNHLY, CDR2 FYNNEI. CDR3 DNA sequence: TGTGCCTGCTTGGAGGGAACGAACACCGGGGAGCTGTTTTTT. Protein: CACLEGTNTGELFF.

The V and J genes are TRBV3-1 (or the pseudogene TRBV3-2) and TRBJ1-2; D not certain. With 1 base removed from V and 6 bases from J, the gap between germline ends came to 15 bases. This CDR3 is built from 15 residues. Per the germline V gene, CDR1 is LGHDT and CDR2 is YNNKEL (reference sequence). The DNA of the CDR3 is TGTGCCAGCAGCCAAGCTCGCCTACTAACCGATGGCTACACCTTC. Translating it yields CASSQARLLTDGYTF.

The chain links TRBV9 to TRBJ2-7; D is possibly TRBD2 (6 bases). CDR1 is SGDLS, CDR2 YYNGEE, per germline. This CDR3 has 16 amino acids. Trimming pared 4 bases from V and 5 bases from J, leaving 22 bases between. The CDR3 loop reads CASSPGPFAGMNEQYF. DNA of the CDR3: TGTGCCAGCAGCCCCGGGCCGTTCGCGGGGATGAACGAGCAGTACTTC.

The V gene is TRBV20-1, the J gene TRBJ1-1; a weak D match, TRBD1 (5 bases). The CDR3 sequence is 11 residues long. CDR1 is DFQATT, CDR2 SNEGSKA, per germline (reference sequence). V was pared by 3 bases and J by 11 bases, with 13 bases between. CDR3 protein: CSASGWGTAFF. The CDR3 DNA is TGCAGTGCTAGTGGTTGGGGCACGGCTTTCTTT.

The chain uses TRBV2 and TRBJ2-1; 7 bases map to TRBD2. V shed 1 base, J shed 1 base, and the junction held 7 bases outside the gene matches. The CDR3 length is 17 residues. Germline CDR1 and CDR2: SNHLY and FYNNEI. The CDR3 reads CASSEVGRRASYNEQFF. Written as DNA, the CDR3 is TGTGCCAGCAGTGAAGTCGGGAGGAGGGCTTCCTACAATGAGCAGTTCTTC.

The rearrangement links TRBV5-8 to TRBJ1-1; no reliable D call. The CDR3 has 16 residues. In germline, CDR1 is SGHTS, CDR2 YDEGEE. Trimming took off 0 bases at V and 0 bases at J, with 12 bases between the two ends. The CDR3 reads CASSLARPKLNTEAFF. The CDR3, as DNA: TGTGCCAGCAGCTTGGCCAGGCCGAAACTGAACACTGAAGCTTTCTTT. The whole variable domain, filled in from reference TRBV5-8 and TRBJ1-1, reads EAGVTQSPTHLIKTRGQQATLRCSPISGHTSVYWYQQALGLGLQFLLWYDEGEERNRGNFPPRFSGRQFPNYSSELNVNALELEDSALYLCASSLARPKLNTEAFFGQGTRLTVV.

The rearrangement links TRBV20-1 to TRBJ1-3; D unresolved. V dropped 3 bases and J dropped 3 bases, with 9 bases sitting between them. CDR1 DFQATT and CDR2 SNEGSKA come from the germline V gene (reference sequence). The CDR3 has 13 residues. CDR3 loop: CSASSVIGNTIYF. The CDR3 DNA reads as TGCAGTGCTAGTTCGGTAATTGGAAACACCATATATTTT.

The V call is TRBV5-4, the J call TRBJ2-2; 15 nucleotides line up with TRBD2. The CDR3 consists of 16 residues. Looked up from germline, CDR1 is SGHNT and CDR2 is YYREEE (reference sequence). The ends lost 3 bases at V and 6 bases at J; junction bases unmatched: 3. CDR3 amino acids: CASSSGLAGGPGELFF. Here the CDR3 DNA reads TGTGCCAGCAGCTCGGGACTAGCGGGAGGCCCCGGGGAGCTGTTTTTT.

The V call is TRBV18, the J call TRBJ1-2, with TRBD1 as a possible D gene (6 bases). The CDR3 totals 15 residues. The ends were cut back, 2 bases at V and 5 bases at J, with 15 bases in the middle. Germline assignment: CDR1 KGHSH and CDR2 LQKENI. CDR3 loop: CASSPYVGQIYGYTF. The CDR3 bases are TGTGCCAGCTCACCATATGTCGGACAGATATATGGCTACACCTTC.

The chain is built from TRBV27 and TRBJ1-3, with D perhaps matching TRBD1 (6 bases). The CDR3 extends over 15 amino acids. Germline CDR1 reads MNHEY; CDR2 reads SMNVEV (reference sequence). Trimming removed 5 bases at V and 0 bases at J, with 11 bases between. The CDR3 DNA reads TGTGCCAGCAGTCGGACAGTCCACTCTGGAAACACCATATATTTT. Protein sequence: CASSRTVHSGNTIYF.

The V and J genes are TRBV27 and TRBJ2-1; 8 bases match TRBD1. The V and J ends lost 5 bases and 3 bases, in that order; junction bases with no gene match: 6. CDR1 and CDR2 from the germline V gene are MNHEY and SMNVEV (reference sequence). The CDR3 has 15 residues. The CDR3 DNA sequence: TGTGCCAGCAGTCCCGGGACAGGTGACTACAATGAGCAGTTCTTC. This sequence encodes CASSPGTGDYNEQFF.

The chain links TRBV5-1 to TRBJ1-3; D is unclear. Trimming shortened V by 3 bases and J by 0 bases, and 10 bases separated the two germline ends. Germline CDR1 reads SGHRS; CDR2 reads YFSETQ. The CDR3 is 15 amino acids. CDR3 sequence (DNA): TGCGCCAGCAGCTACGACGGGAGCTCTGGAAACACCATATATTTT. Translated: CASSYDGSSGNTIYF.

This clone appeared a single time. This chain links TRBV7-2 with TRBJ1-1, with a tentative D call TRBD1 (5 bases). The CDR3 has 15 amino acids. V was trimmed by 5 bases and J by 4 bases, leaving 17 bases between them. CDR1 SGHTA and CDR2 FQGNSA come from the germline V gene. The CDR3 bases are TGTGCCAGCAGCCCAGCAGGGATTTGGGGCACTGAAGCTTTCTTT. Translating gives CASSPAGIWGTEAFF.